This record looks at one TCR beta chain sequence and its context. The data belong to a study of blood T cell repertoires in COVID-19. TCRdb's table, derived via immunoSEQ multiplex PCR, lists solely in-frame clones and lacks some. This table holds approximately 300,000 clones, over 85% found once. The sample taken for sequencing was PBMCs or T cells enriched from blood (not recorded which). The receptor was isolated from a woman in her 30s who had recovered from COVID-19.

The CDR3: CASRRQGLLNEQFF. The CDR3 DNA is TGTGCCAGCAGGCGACAGGGGCTTCTCAATGAGCAGTTCTTC. The chain employs TRBV2 and TRBJ2-1, with 8 bases fitting TRBD1. The germline CDR1 and CDR2 sequences are SNHLY and FYNNEI. V lost 6 bases and J lost 6; bases outside the gene matches: 7. The CDR3 runs 14 residues.